This entry describes one TCR beta chain. Its antigen is undetermined. The sample is drawn from a study of T cell responses to AZD1222 COVID-19 vaccine. Study-level results: The CD4 TCRs associated with vaccination extended across spike and predominated at 160-218 and 743-854. Seropositive AZD1222 recipients at baseline numbered only six or seven. Variant regions that are unmutated are reportedly the target of nearly half of spike-specific TCRs.

CDR1 is KGHSH and CDR2 is LQKENI in the germline V gene. Deletions cut 0 bases from V and 4 bases from J, with 10 bases between. The CDR3 covers 15 residues. Only in-frame clones appear in the TCRdb table, and some are missing; sequencing was by immunoSEQ multiplex PCR. The sample carries about 190,000 clones, around 87% recorded once. The gene calls are TRBV18 and TRBJ1-3, with D possibly TRBD1 on 5 matching bases. This specimen consisted of peripheral blood, obtained on day 0 of MenACWY control vaccination. The sequence derives from an adult in good health. CDR3 region: CASSPPSGTGNTIYF. CDR3 DNA sequence: TGTGCCAGCTCACCACCGTCCGGGACCGGAAACACCATATATTTT.